This T cell receptor (beta chain) was sequenced for a study of glioma-infiltrating T cells after dendritic cell vaccination. Background on the study: Patients received three intradermal dendritic cell vaccine injections at biweekly intervals.

The repertoire was sequenced with immunoSEQ multiplex PCR; TCRdb's copy has only in-frame clones and lacks some. The sample records fewer than 85,000 clones, about four fifths being singletons. The CDR3 runs to 17 residues. Looked up from germline, CDR1 is LNHDA and CDR2 is SQIVND (reference sequence). V shed 5 bases and J 0 bases; nucleotides not matched to a gene: 10. The study, taken as a whole, reports: Few patients contributed both blood and tumor specimens.

Comment on this clone: Its antigen is as yet unknown.

Sequenced here: blood, sampled before dendritic cell vaccination. The source of this sequence is a human donor with glioblastoma. This chain joins TRBV19 and TRBJ1-1; 9 nucleotides match TRBD1. CDR3 amino acids: CASSGGQGIRMNTEAFF. CDR3 DNA: TGTGCCAGTAGTGGCGGACAGGGGATTAGGATGAACACTGAAGCTTTCTTT.